This T cell receptor beta chain emerged from a study of Graves' ophthalmopathy and Graves' hyperthyroidism. Using RNA transcripts, the TCR beta CDR3 regions were amplified. RT-PCR was first run with HTBI primers, then multiplex PCR in a second round. TCRdb re-analysed the multiplex PCR reads in MiXCR, keeping a single row per CDR3 protein. Among about 1.2 million distinct CDR3 sequences, less than 45% were seen once, and the ten largest hold roughly 11%. Sequencing was done on a sample of peripheral blood or thyroid tissue (not recorded which). The sequence came from an adult man with Graves' hyperthyroidism.

CDR3 residues: CASRPHTGMILRELFF. CDR3 in DNA: TGTGCCAGCAGGCCACATACAGGGATGATTCTACGGGAGCTGTTTTTT. J is TRBJ2-2 and V is TRBV7-2; D is perhaps TRBD1 (6 bases). This CDR3 has 16 residues. Germline loops: CDR1 SGHTA, CDR2 FQGNSA. V lost 6 bases and J 9 bases, leaving 23 bases between the germline ends.